These 25 T cell receptor beta chains originate from one sample sequenced in a study of cytomegalovirus exposure and HLA in healthy donors. 13 Jbeta primers and 60 Vbeta primers were used for the PCR. Clones were sequenced by immunoSEQ multiplex PCR, and TCRdb holds only the in-frame ones, with some missing. This table has roughly 120,000 clones, 9% to 10% appearing once. Sequencing was performed on PBMCs. Source of these receptors: a man aged 30 to 39 in good health and CMV-seronegative.

This clone was found a few times. CDR3 loop: CASSFGASGTDTQYF. CDR3 sequence (DNA): TGTGCCAGCAGCTTTGGGGCTAGCGGGACAGATACGCAGTATTTT. This chain connects TRBV11-3 to TRBJ2-3; the match to TRBD2 covers 8 bases. This CDR3 has 15 residues. CDR1 is SGHNT, CDR2 YENEEA, per germline. The V and J ends lost 3 bases and 3 bases, in that order; junction bases with no gene match: 5.

The rearrangement uses TRBV6-1 and TRBJ2-7; 8 bases fit TRBD1. Germline CDR1 MNHNS, CDR2 SASEGT. The ends lost 6 bases at V and 4 bases at J; junction bases unmatched: 8. The CDR3 loop spans 14 amino acids. The CDR3 loop is CASSGSGGKYEQYF. CDR3 bases: TGTGCCAGCAGCGGGTCAGGGGGCAAATACGAGCAGTACTTC.

This clone was counted between two and nine times. The chain has TRBV11-2 and TRBJ2-7, with D unclear. Trimming pared 4 bases from V and 2 bases from J, leaving 18 bases between. CDR3 length: 16 amino acids. Germline values: CDR1 SGHAT, CDR2 FQNNGV. CDR3 residues: CASSSISGGGAYEQYF. Here the CDR3 DNA reads TGTGCCAGCAGCTCTATAAGTGGCGGCGGAGCCTACGAGCAGTACTTC.

The V gene is TRBV14, the J gene TRBJ2-7; D is undetermined. V was pared by 1 base and J by 0 bases, with 4 bases between. Germline CDR1 reads SGHDN; CDR2 reads FVKESK. CDR3 length equals 13 residues. The CDR3 spells CASSQGSSYEQYF. The CDR3 DNA reads TGTGCCAGCAGCCAAGGGAGCTCCTACGAGCAGTACTTC.

This rearrangement joins TRBV5-4 to TRBJ2-5; D possibly corresponds to TRBD1 (6 bases). Germline CDR1 and CDR2: SGHNT and YYREEE (reference sequence). Trimming shortened V by 4 bases and J by 5 bases, and 12 bases separated the two germline ends. The CDR3 has 13 amino acids. CDR3: CASSTGRGETQYF. CDR3 in DNA: TGTGCCAGCAGCACGGGAAGGGGGGAGACCCAGTACTTC.

The chain joins TRBV5-5 to TRBJ2-5; perhaps TRBD2 as D (5 bases). CDR1 and CDR2 from the germline V gene are SGHKS and YYEKEE (reference sequence). V gave up 5 bases and J gave up 7 bases, with 18 bases separating them. CDR3 length equals 14 residues. The CDR3 DNA reads as TGTGCCAGCAGGGGAACTGACAAGGGAGTGACCCAGTACTTC. As protein: CASRGTDKGVTQYF.

The chain is built from TRBV7-9 and TRBJ2-7, with D unresolved. The length of the CDR3 is 13 residues. Germline CDR1 is SEHNR and CDR2 is FQNEAQ (reference sequence). V was trimmed by 2 bases and J by 7 bases, leaving 12 bases between them. CDR3 DNA sequence: TGTGCCAGCAGCTTATCCCTTTTGCGGGAGCAGTACTTC. It is translated as CASSLSLLREQYF.

This clone was recorded a few times. V usage is TRBV29-1 and J usage is TRBJ2-3, with D possibly matching TRBD2 (5 bases). Trimming pared 3 bases from V and 11 bases from J, leaving 12 bases between. Germline V gene sequence: CDR1 SQVTM, CDR2 ANQGSEA. The CDR3 contains 11 residues. The CDR3: CSVERDHKQYF. The CDR3 coding sequence is TGCAGCGTTGAGAGGGATCATAAGCAGTATTTT.

This clone showed up just a few times. V is TRBV6-5 and J is TRBJ2-5; TRBD2 matches at 7 bases. Germline-derived CDR1 and CDR2 are MNHEY and SVGAGI. CDR3 length: 14 residues. Trimming removed 6 bases from V and 1 base from J; junction bases left unmatched: 5. The CDR3 nucleotides are TGTGCCAGCAGCTCGGGGACTACCCAAGAGACCCAGTACTTC. This sequence encodes CASSSGTTQETQYF.

The chain carries TRBV6-1 and TRBJ1-4; D may be TRBD1 (5 bases). This CDR3 has 14 residues. From germline, CDR1 is MNHNS and CDR2 SASEGT. The V and J ends lost 5 bases and 2 bases respectively, with 9 bases between them. The CDR3 DNA is TGTGCCAGCAGTCCCTGGGGCACTAATGAAAAACTGTTTTTT. This gives the protein CASSPWGTNEKLFF.

The chain joins TRBV5-8 to TRBJ2-3; D is perhaps TRBD1 (5 bases). CDR3 length: 14 residues. Deletions cut 2 bases from V and 1 base from J, with 8 bases between. The V gene's germline CDR1 is SGHTS and CDR2 YDEGEE. The DNA of the CDR3 is TGTGCCAGCAGCTTCCAACAGGGCACAGATACGCAGTATTTT. This encodes CASSFQQGTDTQYF.

The V call is TRBV11-1, the J call TRBJ2-1; the match to TRBD1 covers 8 bases. V lost 5 bases, J lost 4 bases, and 16 bases stayed unmatched. The CDR3 loop spans 18 amino acids. CDR1 SGHAT and CDR2 FQDESV come from the germline V gene (reference sequence). The CDR3 bases are TGTGCCAGCAGCAAACCGGGACAGGCCCTTCAGGTTTACAATGAGCAGTTCTTC. This gives the protein CASSKPGQALQVYNEQFF.

This clone was seen a handful of times. The genes are TRBV5-4 and TRBJ2-3, with TRBD2 identical over 7 bases. With 0 bases clipped from V and 2 bases from J, the junction kept 3 bases outside the gene matches. Germline CDR1 is SGHNT and CDR2 is YYREEE (reference sequence). This CDR3 has 15 amino acids. CDR3 in DNA: TGTGCCAGCAGCTTGGGGGGGGGACCCACAGATACGCAGTATTTT. Its translation is CASSLGGGPTDTQYF.

This clone has a handful of counts. The V call is TRBV30, the J call TRBJ1-2; 9 bases are a match to TRBD1. The ends lost 1 base at V and 6 bases at J; junction bases unmatched: 3. The CDR3 is 13 amino acids. Germline V gene sequence: CDR1 GTSNPN, CDR2 SVGIG (reference sequence). The CDR3 coding sequence is TGTGCCTGGAGTGCGGACAGGGGAAATGGCTACACCTTC. Protein sequence: CAWSADRGNGYTF.

A few counts support this clone. V is TRBV6-1 and J is TRBJ2-2; 13 bases align to TRBD2. This CDR3 comprises 18 residues. CDR1 and CDR2 from the germline V gene are MNHNS and SASEGT. V lost 3 bases, J lost 1 base, and 5 bases stayed unmatched. Here the CDR3 reads CASSERTSGGQNTGELFF. CDR3 bases: TGTGCCAGCAGTGAGAGGACTAGCGGGGGCCAGAACACCGGGGAGCTGTTTTTT.

Comments on this clone: This specimen includes other DNA sequences encoding the same CDR3. The genes are TRBV5-1 and TRBJ2-3; the D is unclear. The length of the CDR3 is 14 residues. V was shortened by 4 bases and J by 2 bases, with 11 bases between the two germline ends. In germline, CDR1 is SGHRS, CDR2 YFSETQ. The DNA of the CDR3 is TGCGCCAGCAGCCTGGAATCACTCACAGATACGCAGTATTTT. It codes for CASSLESLTDTQYF.

This clone was counted only a few times. V and J are TRBV5-4 and TRBJ2-3; a weak D match, TRBD2 (7 bases). CDR3 size: 13 residues. With 1 base removed from V and 5 bases from J, the gap between germline ends came to 8 bases. The V gene's germline CDR1 is SGHNT and CDR2 YYREEE (reference sequence). CDR3 sequence reads: CASSLRGGDTQYF. For the CDR3, the DNA is TGTGCCAGCAGCTTGAGGGGGGGAGATACGCAGTATTTT.

There are a few counts of this clone. The rearrangement joins TRBV2 to TRBJ2-5, with D unclear. Germline CDR1 is SNHLY and CDR2 is FYNNEI. The CDR3 loop spans 13 amino acids. Trimming left V 2 bases short and J 2 bases short, with 6 bases between. As DNA, the CDR3 is TGTGCCAGCAGTGAAACATTTCAAGAGACCCAGTACTTC. It specifies CASSETFQETQYF. Looking up the rest from reference TRBV2 and TRBJ2-5 gives the full variable domain: EPEVTQTPSHQVTQMGQEVILRCVPISNHLYFYWYRQILGQKVEFLVSFYNNEISEKSEIFDDQFSVERPDGSNFTLKIRSTKLEDSAMYFCASSETFQETQYFGPGTRLLVL.

The chain combines TRBV5-8 with TRBJ2-7; tentative D call: TRBD2 (6 bases). The V end lost 4 bases, the J end lost 6 bases, and 11 bases lay between the germline ends. Germline V CDR1 and CDR2: SGHTS, YDEGEE. The CDR3 runs 12 residues. In DNA, the CDR3 is TGTGCCAGCAGCATGGGACTTCTCGAGCAGTACTTC. Its translation is CASSMGLLEQYF. The full variable domain, completed using reference TRBV5-8 and TRBJ2-7, is EAGVTQSPTHLIKTRGQQATLRCSPISGHTSVYWYQQALGLGLQFLLWYDEGEERNRGNFPPRFSGRQFPNYSSELNVNALELEDSALYLCASSMGLLEQYFGPGTRLTVT.

This chain connects TRBV21-1 to TRBJ2-5; the table names TRBD2, a call not compared with the DNA. TRBV21-1 is designated a pseudogene. This CDR3 comprises 13 residues. The CDR3 sequence is CASSNSFGETQYF. The CDR3 coding sequence is TGTGCCAGCAGCAACTCCTTCGGGGAGACCCAGTACTTC.

In this sample, this clone turned up a few times. This chain uses TRBV19 with TRBJ2-7; 7 positions match TRBD1. J lost 0 bases, V lost 3 bases, and 5 bases had no gene match. Germline V gene data show CDR1 as LNHDA and CDR2 as SQIVND (reference sequence). The CDR3 runs to 15 residues. CDR3 amino acids: CASSIQGVTSYEQYF. CDR3 in DNA: TGTGCCAGTAGTATTCAGGGGGTAACCTCCTACGAGCAGTACTTC.

This clone was observed a few times. The chain employs TRBV25-1 and TRBJ1-2; perhaps TRBD1 as D (6 bases). Germline V gene data show CDR1 as MGHDK and CDR2 as SYGVNS. This CDR3 is 12 amino acids long. V lost 6 bases to trimming and J lost 10 bases, with 15 bases between them. As DNA, the CDR3 is TGTGCCAGCAGGGAGTGGCAGGGGTCCTACACCTTC. It encodes CASREWQGSYTF.

This clone has at least ten counts. The chain combines TRBV6-5 with TRBJ1-4; perhaps TRBD1 as D (5 bases). V dropped 0 bases and J dropped 8 bases, with 13 bases sitting between them. Germline lookup yields CDR1 MNHEY and CDR2 SVGAGI. The CDR3 has 15 amino acids. In nucleotides, the CDR3 is TGTGCCAGCAGTTACTCGGAAGGGGTCTACGAAAAACTGTTTTTT. Protein: CASSYSEGVYEKLFF.

In its sample, this clone was seen a few times. The same CDR3 can be traced to other DNA sequences in this sample. The gene calls are TRBV5-4 and TRBJ2-5; a possible D gene is TRBD2 (7 bases). Germline values: CDR1 SGHNT, CDR2 YYREEE (reference sequence). V was pared by 1 base and J by 5 bases, with 9 bases between. CDR3 length: 13 amino acids. The DNA for the CDR3 is TGTGCCAGCAGCTTGAAGGGGGGGGAGACCCAGTACTTC. It specifies CASSLKGGETQYF.

V and J are TRBV5-6 and TRBJ1-5; 8 nucleotides agree with TRBD1. Per the germline V gene, CDR1 is SGHDT and CDR2 is YYEEEE. The J segment lost 1 base and the V segment lost 4 bases, leaving 4 bases of the junction unmatched. CDR3 length: 15 residues. This CDR3 reads CASSLQGGSNQPQHF. The CDR3, as DNA: TGTGCCAGCAGCCTACAGGGGGGAAGCAATCAGCCCCAGCATTTT.